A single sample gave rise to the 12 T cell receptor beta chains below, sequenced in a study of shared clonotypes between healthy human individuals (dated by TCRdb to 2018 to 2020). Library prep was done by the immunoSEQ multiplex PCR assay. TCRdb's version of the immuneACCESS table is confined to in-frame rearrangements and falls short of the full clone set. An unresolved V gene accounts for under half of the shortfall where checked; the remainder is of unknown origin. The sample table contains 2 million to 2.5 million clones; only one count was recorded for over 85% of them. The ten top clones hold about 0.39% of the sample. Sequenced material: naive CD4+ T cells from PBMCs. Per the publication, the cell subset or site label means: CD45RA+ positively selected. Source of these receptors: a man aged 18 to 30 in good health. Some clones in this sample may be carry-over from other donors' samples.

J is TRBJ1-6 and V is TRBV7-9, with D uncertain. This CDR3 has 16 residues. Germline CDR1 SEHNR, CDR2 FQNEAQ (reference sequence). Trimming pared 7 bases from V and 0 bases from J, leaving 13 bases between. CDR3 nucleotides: TGTGCCAGCACCCTTTTAGCCAGCTCCTATAATTCACCCCTCCACTTT. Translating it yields CASTLLASSYNSPLHF. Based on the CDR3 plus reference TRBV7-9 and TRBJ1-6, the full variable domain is DTGVSQNPRHKITKRGQNVTFRCDPISEHNRLYWYRQTLGQGPEFLTYFQNEAQLEKSRLLSDRFSAERPKGSFSTLEIQRTEQGDSAMYLCASTLLASSYNSPLHFGNGTRLTVT.

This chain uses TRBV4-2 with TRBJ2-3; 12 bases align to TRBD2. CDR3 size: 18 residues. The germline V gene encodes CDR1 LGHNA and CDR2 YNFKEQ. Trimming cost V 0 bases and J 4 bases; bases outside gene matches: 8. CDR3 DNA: TGTGCCAGCAGCCAAGATATTTCAGCTAGCGGGGGGGCAGATACGCAGTATTTT. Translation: CASSQDISASGGADTQYF.

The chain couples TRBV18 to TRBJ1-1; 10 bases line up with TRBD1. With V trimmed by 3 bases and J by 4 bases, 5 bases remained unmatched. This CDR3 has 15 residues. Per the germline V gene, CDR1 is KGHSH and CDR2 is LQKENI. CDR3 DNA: TGTGCCAGCTCACCGGGGGGGGACAGGGGCACTGAAGCTTTCTTT. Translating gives CASSPGGDRGTEAFF. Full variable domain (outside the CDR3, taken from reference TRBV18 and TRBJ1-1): NAGVMQNPRHLVRRRGQEARLRCSPMKGHSHVYWYRQLPEEGLKFMVYLQKENIIDESGMPKERFSAEFPKEGPSILRIQQVVRGDSAAYFCASSPGGDRGTEAFFGQGTRLTVV.

The CDR3 loop is CAWSRDRAGEQYF. The CDR3 region has the DNA TGTGCCTGGAGTCGGGACAGGGCCGGCGAGCAGTACTTC. The V and J genes are TRBV30 and TRBJ2-7; TRBD1 matches at 9 bases. Germline loops: CDR1 GTSNPN, CDR2 SVGIG (reference sequence). This CDR3 has 13 amino acids. J gave up 6 bases and V 2 bases, and 5 bases lay outside the gene matches.

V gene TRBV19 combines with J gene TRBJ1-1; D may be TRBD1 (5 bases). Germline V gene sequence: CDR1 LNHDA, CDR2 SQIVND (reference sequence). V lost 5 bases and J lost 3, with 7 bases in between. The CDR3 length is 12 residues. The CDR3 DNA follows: TGTGCCAGTAGTCGGGGGGACACTGAAGCTTTCTTT. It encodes CASSRGDTEAFF.

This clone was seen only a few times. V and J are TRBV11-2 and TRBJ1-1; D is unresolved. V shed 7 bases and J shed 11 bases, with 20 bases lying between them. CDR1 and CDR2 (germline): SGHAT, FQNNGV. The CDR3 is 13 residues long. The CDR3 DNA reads TGTGCCAGCACCCGACTCGAGTGGGCATCGGCTTTCTTT. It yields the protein CASTRLEWASAFF. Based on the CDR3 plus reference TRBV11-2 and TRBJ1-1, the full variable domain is EAGVAQSPRYKIIEKRQSVAFWCNPISGHATLYWYQQILGQGPKLLIQFQNNGVVDDSQLPKDRFSAERLKGVDSTLKIQPAKLEDSAVYLCASTRLEWASAFFGQGTRLTVV.

CDR3 in amino acids: CASSSGGGNTIYF. The CDR3 bases are TGCGCCAGCAGCTCAGGGGGTGGAAACACCATATATTTT. The chain employs TRBV5-1 and TRBJ1-3; 7 nucleotides align to TRBD1. This CDR3 has 13 residues. The V gene end was trimmed by 3 bases and the J gene end by 3 bases; junction bases not matched to a gene: 0. Germline V gives CDR1 SGHRS, CDR2 YFSETQ.

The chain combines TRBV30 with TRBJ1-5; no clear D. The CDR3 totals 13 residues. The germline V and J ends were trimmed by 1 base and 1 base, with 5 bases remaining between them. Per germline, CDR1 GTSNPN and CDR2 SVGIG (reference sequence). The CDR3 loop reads CAWSGRSNQPQHF. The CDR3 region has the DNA TGTGCCTGGAGTGGACGGAGCAATCAGCCCCAGCATTTT.

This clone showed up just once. This chain's CDR3 is CASRHLSGGADTQYF. DNA for the CDR3: TGTGCCAGCAGGCACCTAAGCGGAGGGGCAGATACGCAGTATTTT. This chain connects TRBV6-6 to TRBJ2-3; TRBD2 might be the D (6 bases). Deletions cut 6 bases from V and 4 bases from J, with 17 bases between. CDR1 is MNHNY, CDR2 SVGAGI, per germline (reference sequence). The CDR3 extends over 15 amino acids.

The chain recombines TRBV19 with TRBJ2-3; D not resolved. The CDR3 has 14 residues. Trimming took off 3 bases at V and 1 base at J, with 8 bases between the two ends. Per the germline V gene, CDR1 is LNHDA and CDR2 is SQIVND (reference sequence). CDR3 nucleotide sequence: TGTGCCAGTAGTATTTCAGGCCGCACAGATACGCAGTATTTT. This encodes CASSISGRTDTQYF.

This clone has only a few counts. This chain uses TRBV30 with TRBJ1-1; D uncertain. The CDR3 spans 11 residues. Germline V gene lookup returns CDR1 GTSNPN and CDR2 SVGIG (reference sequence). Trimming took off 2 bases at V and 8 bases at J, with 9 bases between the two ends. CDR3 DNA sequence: TGTGCCTGGAGTAGTGAGACAGAAGCTTTCTTT. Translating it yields CAWSSETEAFF.

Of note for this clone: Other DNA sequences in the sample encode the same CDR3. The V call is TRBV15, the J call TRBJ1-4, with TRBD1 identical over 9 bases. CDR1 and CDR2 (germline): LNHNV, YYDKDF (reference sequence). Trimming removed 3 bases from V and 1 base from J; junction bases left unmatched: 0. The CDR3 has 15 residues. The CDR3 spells CATSRDRGTNEKLFF. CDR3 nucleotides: TGTGCCACCAGCAGGGACAGGGGAACTAATGAAAAACTGTTTTTT.